Below, 12 T cell receptor beta chains from the same sample are listed, as sequenced in a study of OX40 agonist ivuxolimab in advanced cancers. The protocol was immunoSEQ multiplex PCR, while the TCRdb copy is restricted to in-frame clones and leaves out a portion. The table has more than 55,000 clones, 81% seen once. Sequences were derived from CD4+ or CD8+ T cells sorted from blood, sampled in a trial of the OX40 agonist ivuxolimab. All receptors come from an adult with an advanced solid tumor such as melanoma, head and neck, liver or kidney cancer.

The J gene is TRBJ2-2, the V gene TRBV7-9; D is uncertain. Germline-derived CDR1 and CDR2 are SEHNR and FQNEAQ (reference sequence). The CDR3 spans 14 residues. V was shortened by 6 bases and J by 1 base, with 9 bases between the two germline ends. The CDR3 loop is CASSYRMNTGELFF. The CDR3 region has the DNA TGTGCCAGCAGTTACCGAATGAACACCGGGGAGCTGTTTTTT.

This chain uses TRBV9 with TRBJ2-1, with TRBD2 identical over 8 bases. In germline, CDR1 is SGDLS, CDR2 YYNGEE. Unmatched junction bases numbered 8, after V lost 0 bases and J lost 9 bases. The CDR3 has 15 amino acids. The CDR3 spells CASSVGASGQGEQFF. As DNA, the CDR3 is TGTGCCAGCAGCGTAGGGGCTAGCGGGCAGGGTGAGCAGTTCTTC. Full variable domain (rest looked up from reference TRBV9 and TRBJ2-1): DSGVTQTPKHLITATGQRVTLRCSPRSGDLSVYWYQQSLDQGLQFLIQYYNGEERAKGNILERFSAQQFPDLHSELNLSSLELGDSALYFCASSVGASGQGEQFFGPGTRLTVL.

The CDR3 bases are TGCAGCGTTGTTTCAGGGATCAATCAGCCCCAGCATTTT. Translating it yields CSVVSGINQPQHF. The J gene is TRBJ1-5, the V gene TRBV29-1; tentatively, D is TRBD1 (5 bases). Trimming took 4 bases from V and 3 from J, leaving 10 bases between them. Germline V CDR1 and CDR2: SQVTM, ANQGSEA. The CDR3 loop spans 13 amino acids.

The chain employs TRBV5-1 and TRBJ2-7; maybe TRBD1 (6 bases). Germline V gives CDR1 SGHRS, CDR2 YFSETQ. Deletions cut 6 bases from V and 0 bases from J, with 13 bases between. CDR3 length: 14 residues. CDR3 DNA sequence: TGCGCCAGCAAAGATCAGGGGCCCTCCTACGAGCAGTACTTC. Translated, it gives CASKDQGPSYEQYF.

V gene TRBV11-3 combines with J gene TRBJ2-1; TRBD1 might be the D (7 bases). The CDR3 is 14 amino acids. Trimming cost V 7 bases and J 7 bases, with 17 bases left between them. From germline, CDR1 is SGHNT and CDR2 YENEEA. The CDR3 is CASMLDQGGNEQFF. In DNA form, the CDR3 reads TGTGCCAGCATGCTGGACCAGGGGGGTAATGAGCAGTTCTTC.

This chain uses TRBV9 with TRBJ1-1; D call uncertain. This CDR3 spans 15 amino acids. The germline V and J ends were trimmed by 0 bases and 0 bases, with 9 bases remaining between them. Germline-derived CDR1 and CDR2 are SGDLS and YYNGEE. CDR3 residues: CASSVDSGMNTEAFF. CDR3 nucleotide sequence: TGTGCCAGCAGCGTAGACTCCGGAATGAACACTGAAGCTTTCTTT. The full variable domain, completed using reference TRBV9 and TRBJ1-1, is DSGVTQTPKHLITATGQRVTLRCSPRSGDLSVYWYQQSLDQGLQFLIQYYNGEERAKGNILERFSAQQFPDLHSELNLSSLELGDSALYFCASSVDSGMNTEAFFGQGTRLTVV.

This chain joins TRBV2 and TRBJ2-7; 12 nucleotides align to TRBD1. Germline loops: CDR1 SNHLY, CDR2 FYNNEI. The CDR3 is made up of 12 amino acids. V lost 10 bases, J lost 7 bases, and 5 bases stayed unmatched. CDR3 in amino acids: CATRDRGREQYF. The CDR3 bases are TGTGCCACCCGGGACAGGGGGCGTGAGCAGTACTTC.

The chain couples TRBV5-6 to TRBJ1-1; no clear D. Germline V gene data show CDR1 as SGHDT and CDR2 as YYEEEE. This CDR3 comprises 15 residues. The V end was cut by 0 bases, the J end by 3 bases, with 12 bases between. This CDR3 is CASSLGSLWDTEAFF. CDR3 DNA sequence: TGTGCCAGCAGCTTGGGAAGCCTCTGGGACACTGAAGCTTTCTTT.

V gene TRBV6-1 combines with J gene TRBJ1-1, with D unclear. Germline lookup yields CDR1 MNHNS and CDR2 SASEGT. With 2 bases removed from V and 4 bases from J, the gap between germline ends came to 14 bases. The CDR3 is made up of 15 amino acids. The CDR3 here is CASSESQPRLTEAFF. CDR3 nucleotide sequence: TGTGCCAGCAGTGAATCTCAACCCCGTCTCACTGAAGCTTTCTTT.

V usage is TRBV7-2 and J usage is TRBJ1-1; D is undetermined. From germline, CDR1 is SGHTA and CDR2 FQGNSA. Trimming cost V 3 bases and J 4 bases, with 9 bases left between them. This CDR3 contains 13 residues. CDR3 sequence (DNA): TGTGCCAGCAGCTTCAACGATATCACTGAAGCTTTCTTT. It specifies CASSFNDITEAFF.

The chain employs TRBV19 and TRBJ1-3, with 8 nucleotides matching TRBD1. Looked up from germline, CDR1 is LNHDA and CDR2 is SQIVND (reference sequence). The ends lost 3 bases at V and 0 bases at J; junction bases unmatched: 1. CDR3 length: 15 residues. The CDR3 is CASSMGQDSGNTIYF. For the CDR3, the DNA is TGTGCCAGTAGTATGGGACAGGACTCTGGAAACACCATATATTTT.

The rearrangement links TRBV6-5 to TRBJ2-3; D is uncertain. The CDR3 loop spans 14 amino acids. Per germline, CDR1 MNHEY and CDR2 SVGAGI. V lost 2 bases and J 2 bases, leaving 8 bases between the germline ends. The CDR3 DNA reads as TGTGCCAGCAGTTACGGCGCCTACACAGATACGCAGTATTTT. Translation gives CASSYGAYTDTQYF.